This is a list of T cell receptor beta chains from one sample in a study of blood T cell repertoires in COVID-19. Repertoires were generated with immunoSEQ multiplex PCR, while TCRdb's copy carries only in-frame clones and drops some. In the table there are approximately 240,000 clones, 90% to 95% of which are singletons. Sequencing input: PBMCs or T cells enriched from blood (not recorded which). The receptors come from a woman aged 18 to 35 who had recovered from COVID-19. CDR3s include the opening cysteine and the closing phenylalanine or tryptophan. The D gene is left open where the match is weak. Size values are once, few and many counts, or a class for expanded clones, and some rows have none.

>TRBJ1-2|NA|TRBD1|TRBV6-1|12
CASSERTGGYTF
TGTGCCAGCAGTGAACGGACAGGCGGCTACACCTTC
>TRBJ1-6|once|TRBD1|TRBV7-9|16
CASSLTGGLKGSPLHF
TGTGCCAGCAGCCTGACAGGGGGCCTGAAGGGATCACCCCTCCACTTT
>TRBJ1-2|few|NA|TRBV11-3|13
CASSLDGVSGYTF
TGTGCCAGCAGCTTAGACGGGGTTAGTGGCTACACCTTC
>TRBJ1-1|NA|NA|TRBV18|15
CASSAQTVWNTEAFF
TGTGCCAGCTCAGCTCAAACAGTCTGGAACACTGAAGCTTTCTTT
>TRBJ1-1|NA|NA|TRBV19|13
CASSMPLTGEAFF
TGTGCCAGTAGTATGCCCCTGACAGGTGAAGCTTTCTTT
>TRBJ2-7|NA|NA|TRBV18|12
CASSPLGGGRYF
TGTGCCAGCTCACCGTTGGGGGGAGGTCGGTACTTC
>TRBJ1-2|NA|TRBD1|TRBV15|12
CATKDRAGGYTF
TGTGCCACCAAAGACAGGGCGGGTGGCTACACCTTC
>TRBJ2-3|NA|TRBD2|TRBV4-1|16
CASSLGLAGGRDTQYF
TGCGCCAGCAGCCTTGGACTAGCGGGAGGCCGCGATACGCAGTATTTT
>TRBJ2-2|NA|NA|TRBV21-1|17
CASSNAGTDPNTGELFF
TGTGCCAGCAGCAACGCCGGGACAGATCCGAACACCGGGGAGCTGTTTTTT
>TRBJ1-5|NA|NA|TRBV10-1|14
CASSTTDSNQPQHF
TGCGCCAGCAGTACGACAGATAGCAATCAGCCCCAGCATTTT
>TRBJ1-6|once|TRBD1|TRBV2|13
CATVDRGNSPLHF
TGTGCCACCGTAGACAGGGGAAATTCACCCCTCCACTTT
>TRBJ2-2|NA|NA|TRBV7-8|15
CASSLVGAHTGELFF
TGTGCCAGCAGCTTAGTGGGGGCGCATACCGGGGAGCTGTTTTTT
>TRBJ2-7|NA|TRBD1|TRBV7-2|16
CASSSRPGQPIYEQYF
TGTGCCAGCAGCTCCAGACCGGGACAGCCAATCTACGAGCAGTACTTC
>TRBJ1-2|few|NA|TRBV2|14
CATGLGTNSGGYTF
TGTGCCACCGGATTGGGGACTAATTCGGGTGGCTACACCTTC
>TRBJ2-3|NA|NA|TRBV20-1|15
CSASPKRRSTDTQYF
TGCAGTGCTAGTCCGAAGCGGAGGAGCACAGATACGCAGTATTTT
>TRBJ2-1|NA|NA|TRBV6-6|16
CASSPAPQTYNSEQFF
TGTGCCAGCTCACCCGCCCCACAGACCTACAATAGTGAGCAGTTCTTC
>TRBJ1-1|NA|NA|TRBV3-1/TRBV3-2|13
CASTTTGSAEAFF
TGTGCCAGCACCACAACGGGTTCCGCTGAAGCTTTCTTT
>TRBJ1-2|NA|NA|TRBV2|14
CASRGRDTNYGYTF
TGTGCCAGCAGGGGAAGGGACACTAACTATGGCTACACCTTC
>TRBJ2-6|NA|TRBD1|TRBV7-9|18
CASSFRDRGTTGANVLTF
TGTGCCAGCAGCTTCAGGGACAGGGGGACAACTGGGGCCAACGTCCTGACTTTC
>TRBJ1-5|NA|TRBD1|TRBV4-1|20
CASSQEVDRARPRRGQPQHF
TGCGCCAGCAGCCAAGAAGTGGACAGGGCTAGGCCTCGACGGGGTCAGCCCCAGCATTTT
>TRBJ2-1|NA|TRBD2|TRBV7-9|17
CASSLALTRGGFNEQFF
TGTGCCAGCAGCTTAGCGTTGACGCGGGGGGGTTTCAATGAGCAGTTCTTC
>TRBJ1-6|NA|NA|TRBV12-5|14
CASAITGYNSPLHF
TGTGCTAGTGCCATAACAGGGTATAATTCACCCCTCCACTTT
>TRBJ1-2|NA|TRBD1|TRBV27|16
CASSLPRGRIGFGYTF
TGTGCCAGCAGTTTGCCCAGGGGGCGGATTGGGTTTGGCTACACCTTC
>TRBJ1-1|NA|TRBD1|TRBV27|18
CASSRLGQGSPMNTEAFF
TGTGCCAGCAGTAGATTAGGACAGGGCTCGCCCATGAACACTGAAGCTTTCTTT